This T cell receptor (beta chain) was identified during a study of T cell responses to AZD1222 COVID-19 vaccine. Study as a whole: Recipients boosted at about 4 weeks or about 12 weeks are pooled.

Libraries were prepared by immunoSEQ multiplex PCR; TCRdb keeps only in-frame clonotypes and omits some of them. The data contain under 150,000 clones, 90% of them singletons. Germline V gene lookup returns CDR1 MGHDK and CDR2 SYGVNS. V was cut by 4 bases and J by 0 bases, with 10 bases left in between. The CDR3 loop spans 15 amino acids. V and J are TRBV25-1 and TRBJ2-1, with D perhaps matching TRBD2 (5 bases). This sequence was found in an adult in good health. The sequencing here drew on peripheral blood, taken on day 0 of AZD1222 vaccination. CDR3 in amino acids: CASSGAGSSYNEQFF. For the CDR3, the DNA is TGTGCCAGCAGTGGGGCGGGTAGCTCCTACAATGAGCAGTTCTTC.